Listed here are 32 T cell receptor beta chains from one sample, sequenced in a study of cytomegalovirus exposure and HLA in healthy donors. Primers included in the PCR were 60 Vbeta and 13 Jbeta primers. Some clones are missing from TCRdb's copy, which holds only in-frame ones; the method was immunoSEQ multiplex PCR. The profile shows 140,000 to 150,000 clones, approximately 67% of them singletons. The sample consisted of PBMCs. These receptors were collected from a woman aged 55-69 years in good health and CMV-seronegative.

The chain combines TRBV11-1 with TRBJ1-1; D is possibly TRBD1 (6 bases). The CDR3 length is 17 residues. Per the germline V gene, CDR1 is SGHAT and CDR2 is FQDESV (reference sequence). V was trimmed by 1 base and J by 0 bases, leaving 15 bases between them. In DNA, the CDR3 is TGTGCCAGCAGCTTAGGGCCCGGGGGGGGCATGAACACTGAAGCTTTCTTT. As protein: CASSLGPGGGMNTEAFF.

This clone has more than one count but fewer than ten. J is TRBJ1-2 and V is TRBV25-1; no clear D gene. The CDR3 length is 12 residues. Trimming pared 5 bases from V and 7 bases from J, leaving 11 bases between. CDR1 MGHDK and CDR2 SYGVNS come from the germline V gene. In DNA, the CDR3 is TGTGCCAGCAGTACCACAACAATTGGCTACACCTTC. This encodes CASSTTTIGYTF.

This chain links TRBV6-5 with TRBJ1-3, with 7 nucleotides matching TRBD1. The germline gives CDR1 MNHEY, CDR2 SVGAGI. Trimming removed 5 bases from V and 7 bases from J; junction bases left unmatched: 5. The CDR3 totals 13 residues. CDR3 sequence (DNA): TGTGCCAGCAGTCCGACAGGGCAGAACACCATATATTTT. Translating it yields CASSPTGQNTIYF.

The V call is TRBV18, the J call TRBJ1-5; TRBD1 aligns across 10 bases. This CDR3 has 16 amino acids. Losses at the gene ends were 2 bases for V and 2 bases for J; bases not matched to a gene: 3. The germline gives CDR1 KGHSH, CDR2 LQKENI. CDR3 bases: TGTGCCAGCTCACCAGGGACAGGGGTTGGCAATCAGCCCCAGCATTTT. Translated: CASSPGTGVGNQPQHF. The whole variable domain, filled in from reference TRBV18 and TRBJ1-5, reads NAGVMQNPRHLVRRRGQEARLRCSPMKGHSHVYWYRQLPEEGLKFMVYLQKENIIDESGMPKERFSAEFPKEGPSILRIQQVVRGDSAAYFCASSPGTGVGNQPQHFGDGTRLSIL.

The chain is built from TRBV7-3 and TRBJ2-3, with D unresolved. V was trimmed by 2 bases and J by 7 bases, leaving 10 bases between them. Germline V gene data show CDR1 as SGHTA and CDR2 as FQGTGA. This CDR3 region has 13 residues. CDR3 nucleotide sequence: TGTGCCAGCAGCTTATCTGGCTCTCATACGCAGTATTTT. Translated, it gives CASSLSGSHTQYF.

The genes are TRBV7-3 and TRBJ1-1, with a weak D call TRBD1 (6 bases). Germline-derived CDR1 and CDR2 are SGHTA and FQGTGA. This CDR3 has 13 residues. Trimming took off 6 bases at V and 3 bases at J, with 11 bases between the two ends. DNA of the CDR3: TGTGCCAGCAGTAAAGGGGGGGACACTGAAGCTTTCTTT. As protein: CASSKGGDTEAFF.

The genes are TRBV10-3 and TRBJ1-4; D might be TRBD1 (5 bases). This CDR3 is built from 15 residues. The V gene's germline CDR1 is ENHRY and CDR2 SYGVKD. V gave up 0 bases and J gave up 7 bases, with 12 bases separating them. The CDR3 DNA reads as TGTGCCATCAGTGAGTCGGGGGGGTATGGTGAAAAACTGTTTTTT. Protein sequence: CAISESGGYGEKLFF.

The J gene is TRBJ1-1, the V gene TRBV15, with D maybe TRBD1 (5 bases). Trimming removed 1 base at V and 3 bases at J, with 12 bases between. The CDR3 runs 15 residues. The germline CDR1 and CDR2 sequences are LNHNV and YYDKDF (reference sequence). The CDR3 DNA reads TGTGCCACCAGCAGAGTCCCGGACATCTACACTGAAGCTTTCTTT. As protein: CATSRVPDIYTEAFF. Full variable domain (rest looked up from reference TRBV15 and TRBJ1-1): DAMVIQNPRYQVTQFGKPVTLSCSQTLNHNVMYWYQQKSSQAPKLLFHYYDKDFNNEADTPDNFQSRRPNTSFCFLDIRSPGLGDTAMYLCATSRVPDIYTEAFFGQGTRLTVV.

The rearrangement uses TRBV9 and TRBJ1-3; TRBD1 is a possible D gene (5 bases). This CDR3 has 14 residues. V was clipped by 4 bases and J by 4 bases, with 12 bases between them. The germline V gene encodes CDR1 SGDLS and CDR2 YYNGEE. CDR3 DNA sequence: TGTGCCAGCAGCACCGGGCAGGGCGGAAACACCATATATTTT. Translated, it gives CASSTGQGGNTIYF.

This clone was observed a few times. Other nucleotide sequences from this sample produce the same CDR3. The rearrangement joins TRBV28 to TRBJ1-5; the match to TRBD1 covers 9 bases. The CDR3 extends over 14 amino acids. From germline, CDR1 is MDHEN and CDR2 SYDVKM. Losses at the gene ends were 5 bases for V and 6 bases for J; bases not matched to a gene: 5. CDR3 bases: TGTGCCAGCAGTCACGGACAGGGGTCTCAGCCCCAGCATTTT. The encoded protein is CASSHGQGSQPQHF.

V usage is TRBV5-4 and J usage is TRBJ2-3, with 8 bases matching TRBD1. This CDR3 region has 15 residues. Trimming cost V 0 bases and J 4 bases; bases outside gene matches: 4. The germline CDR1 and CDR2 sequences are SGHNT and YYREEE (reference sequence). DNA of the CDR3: TGTGCCAGCAGCTTGGATCAGGGGGCCCCAGATACGCAGTATTTT. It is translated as CASSLDQGAPDTQYF.

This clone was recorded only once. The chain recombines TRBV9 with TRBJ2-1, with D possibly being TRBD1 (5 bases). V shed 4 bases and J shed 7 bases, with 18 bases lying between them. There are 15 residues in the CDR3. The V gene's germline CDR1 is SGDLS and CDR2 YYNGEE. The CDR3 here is CASSPFQGPTNEQFF. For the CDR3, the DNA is TGTGCCAGCAGCCCGTTCCAGGGCCCTACAAATGAGCAGTTCTTC.

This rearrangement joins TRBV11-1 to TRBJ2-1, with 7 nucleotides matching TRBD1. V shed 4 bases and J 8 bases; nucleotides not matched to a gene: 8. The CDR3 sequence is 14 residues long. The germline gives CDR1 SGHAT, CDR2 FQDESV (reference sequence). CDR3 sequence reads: CASSSADRAHEQFF. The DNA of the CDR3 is TGTGCCAGCAGCTCCGCTGACAGGGCCCATGAGCAGTTCTTC. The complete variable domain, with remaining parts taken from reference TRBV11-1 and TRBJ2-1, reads EAEVAQSPRYKITEKSQAVAFWCDPISGHATLYWYRQILGQGPELLVQFQDESVVDDSQLPKDRFSAERLKGVDSTLKIQPAELGDSAMYLCASSSADRAHEQFFGPGTRLTVL.

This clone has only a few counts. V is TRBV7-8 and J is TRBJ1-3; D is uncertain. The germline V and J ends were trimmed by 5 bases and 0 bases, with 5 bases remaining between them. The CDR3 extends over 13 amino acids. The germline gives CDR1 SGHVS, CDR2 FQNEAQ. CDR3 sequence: CASSLSSGNTIYF. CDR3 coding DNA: TGTGCCAGCAGCCTCTCCTCTGGAAACACCATATATTTT.

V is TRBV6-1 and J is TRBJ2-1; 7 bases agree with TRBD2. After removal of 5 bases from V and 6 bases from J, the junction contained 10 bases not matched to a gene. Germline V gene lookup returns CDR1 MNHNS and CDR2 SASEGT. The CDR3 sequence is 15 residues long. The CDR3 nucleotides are TGTGCCAGCAGTCCGCTGCGCGGGGGTTTCAATGAGCAGTTCTTC. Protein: CASSPLRGGFNEQFF.

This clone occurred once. This chain's CDR3 is CASSLAGAGGDTQYF. The CDR3 DNA is TGCGCCAGCAGCTTGGCAGGTGCGGGTGGGGATACGCAGTATTTT. The gene calls are TRBV5-1 and TRBJ2-3; maybe TRBD2 (5 bases). The CDR3 consists of 15 residues. Germline V CDR1 and CDR2: SGHRS, YFSETQ. Trimming took 0 bases from V and 6 from J, leaving 14 bases between them.

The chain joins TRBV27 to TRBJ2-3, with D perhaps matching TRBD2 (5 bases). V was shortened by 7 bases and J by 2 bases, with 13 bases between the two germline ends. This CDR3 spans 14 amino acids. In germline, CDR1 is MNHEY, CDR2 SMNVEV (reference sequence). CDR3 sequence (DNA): TGTGCCAGCAAGCGATTCGGGGTCACAGATACGCAGTATTTT. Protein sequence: CASKRFGVTDTQYF.

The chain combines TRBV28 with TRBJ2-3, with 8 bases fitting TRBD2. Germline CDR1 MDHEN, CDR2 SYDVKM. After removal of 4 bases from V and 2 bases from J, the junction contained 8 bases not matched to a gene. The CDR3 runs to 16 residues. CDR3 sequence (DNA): TGTGCCAGCAGTTCTTGGGGTAGCGGGGTCACAGATACGCAGTATTTT. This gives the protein CASSSWGSGVTDTQYF.

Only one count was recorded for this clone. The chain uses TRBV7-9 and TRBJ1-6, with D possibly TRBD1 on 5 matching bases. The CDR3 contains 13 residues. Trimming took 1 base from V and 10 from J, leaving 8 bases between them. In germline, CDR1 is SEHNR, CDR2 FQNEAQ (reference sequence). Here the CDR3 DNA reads TGTGCCAGCAGCTTAGAGGACATCTCACCCCTCCACTTT. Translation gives CASSLEDISPLHF.

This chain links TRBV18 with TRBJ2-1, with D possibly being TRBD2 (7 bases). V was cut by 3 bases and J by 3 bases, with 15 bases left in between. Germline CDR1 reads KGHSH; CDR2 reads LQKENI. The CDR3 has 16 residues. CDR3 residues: CASSPGRGAGYNEQFF. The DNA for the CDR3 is TGTGCCAGCTCACCGGGCCGGGGGGCCGGCTACAATGAGCAGTTCTTC.

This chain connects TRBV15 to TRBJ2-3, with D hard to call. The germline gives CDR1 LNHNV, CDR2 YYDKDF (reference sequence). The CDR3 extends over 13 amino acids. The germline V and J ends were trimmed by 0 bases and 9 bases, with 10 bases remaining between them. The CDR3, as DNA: TGTGCCACCAGCAGAGATCTTAGATACACGCAGTATTTT. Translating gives CATSRDLRYTQYF.

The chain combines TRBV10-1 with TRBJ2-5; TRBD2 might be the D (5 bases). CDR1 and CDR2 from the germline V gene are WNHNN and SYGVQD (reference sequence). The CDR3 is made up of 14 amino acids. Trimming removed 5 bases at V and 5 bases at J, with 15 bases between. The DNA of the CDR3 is TGCGCCAGCAGTACGGGAAGATTCGGGGAGACCCAGTACTTC. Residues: CASSTGRFGETQYF.

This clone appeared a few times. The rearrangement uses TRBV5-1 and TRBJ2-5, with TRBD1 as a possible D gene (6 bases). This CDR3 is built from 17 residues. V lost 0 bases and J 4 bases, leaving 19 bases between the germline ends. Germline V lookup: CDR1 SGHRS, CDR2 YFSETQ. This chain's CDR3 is CASSLALGAGRAETQYF. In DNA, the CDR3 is TGCGCCAGCAGCTTGGCCCTGGGGGCGGGCAGGGCAGAGACCCAGTACTTC.

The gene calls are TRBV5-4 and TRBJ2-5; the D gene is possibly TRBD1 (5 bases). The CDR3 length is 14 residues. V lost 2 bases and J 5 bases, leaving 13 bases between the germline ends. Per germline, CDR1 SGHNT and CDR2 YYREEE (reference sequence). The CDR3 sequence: CASSFMQGGETQYF. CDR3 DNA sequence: TGTGCCAGCAGCTTTATGCAGGGTGGGGAGACCCAGTACTTC.

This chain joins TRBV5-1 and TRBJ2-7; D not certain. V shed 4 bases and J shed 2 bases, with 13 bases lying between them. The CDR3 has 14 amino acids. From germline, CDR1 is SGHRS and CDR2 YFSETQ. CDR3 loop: CASSTGAYTYEQYF. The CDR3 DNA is TGCGCCAGCAGCACCGGAGCCTACACCTACGAGCAGTACTTC.

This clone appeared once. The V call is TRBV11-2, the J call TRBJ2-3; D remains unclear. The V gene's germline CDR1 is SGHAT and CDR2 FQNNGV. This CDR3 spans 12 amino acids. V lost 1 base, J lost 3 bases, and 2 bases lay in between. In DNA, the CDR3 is TGTGCCAGCAGCTTAGTAACAGATACGCAGTATTTT. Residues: CASSLVTDTQYF.

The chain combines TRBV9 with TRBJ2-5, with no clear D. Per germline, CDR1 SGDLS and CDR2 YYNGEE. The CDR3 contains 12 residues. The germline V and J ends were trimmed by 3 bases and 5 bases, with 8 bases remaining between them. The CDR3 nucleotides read TGTGCCAGCAGCGCCCTCGGGGAGACCCAGTACTTC. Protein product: CASSALGETQYF. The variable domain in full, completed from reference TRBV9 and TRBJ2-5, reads DSGVTQTPKHLITATGQRVTLRCSPRSGDLSVYWYQQSLDQGLQFLIQYYNGEERAKGNILERFSAQQFPDLHSELNLSSLELGDSALYFCASSALGETQYFGPGTRLLVL.

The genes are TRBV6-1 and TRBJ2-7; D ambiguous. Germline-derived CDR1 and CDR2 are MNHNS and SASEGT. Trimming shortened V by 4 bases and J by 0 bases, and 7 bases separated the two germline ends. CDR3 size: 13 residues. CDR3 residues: CASSVDFSYEQYF. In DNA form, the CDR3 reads TGTGCCAGCAGTGTTGACTTCTCCTACGAGCAGTACTTC.

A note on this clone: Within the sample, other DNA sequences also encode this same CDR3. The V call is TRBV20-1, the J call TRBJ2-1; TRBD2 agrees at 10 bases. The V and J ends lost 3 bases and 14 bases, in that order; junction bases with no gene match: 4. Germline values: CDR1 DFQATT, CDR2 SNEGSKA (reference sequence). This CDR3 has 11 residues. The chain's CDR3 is CSASKREGEFF. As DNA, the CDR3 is TGCAGTGCTAGTAAGCGGGAGGGGGAGTTCTTC.

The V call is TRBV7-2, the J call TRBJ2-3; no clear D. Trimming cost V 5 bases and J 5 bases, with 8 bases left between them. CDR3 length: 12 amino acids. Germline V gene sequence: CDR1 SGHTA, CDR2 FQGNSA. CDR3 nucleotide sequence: TGTGCCAGCAGCCCGGCGGTAGATACGCAGTATTTT. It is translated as CASSPAVDTQYF.

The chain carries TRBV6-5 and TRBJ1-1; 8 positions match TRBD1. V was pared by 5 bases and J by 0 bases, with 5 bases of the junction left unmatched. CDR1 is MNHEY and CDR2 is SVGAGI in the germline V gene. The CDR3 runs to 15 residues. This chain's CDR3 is CASSRTGTVNTEAFF. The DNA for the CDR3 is TGTGCCAGCAGTCGGACAGGGACTGTGAACACTGAAGCTTTCTTT.

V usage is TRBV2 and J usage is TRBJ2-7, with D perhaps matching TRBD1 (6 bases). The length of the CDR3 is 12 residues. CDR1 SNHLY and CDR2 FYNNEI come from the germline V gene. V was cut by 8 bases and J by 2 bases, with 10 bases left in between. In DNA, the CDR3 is TGTGCCAGCCGGGACACCACCTACGAGCAGTACTTC. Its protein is CASRDTTYEQYF.